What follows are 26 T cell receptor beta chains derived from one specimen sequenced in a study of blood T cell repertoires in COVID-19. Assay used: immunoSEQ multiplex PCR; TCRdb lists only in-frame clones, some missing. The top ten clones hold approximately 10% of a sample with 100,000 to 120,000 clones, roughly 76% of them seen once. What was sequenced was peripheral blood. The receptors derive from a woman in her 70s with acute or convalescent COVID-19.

CDR3 protein: CASTPPGSSGNTIYF. CDR3 coding DNA: TGTGCCAGCACCCCCCCGGGGAGCTCTGGAAACACCATATATTTT. J is TRBJ1-3 and V is TRBV6-5; D is uncertain. The CDR3 consists of 15 residues. The ends were cut back, 7 bases at V and 0 bases at J, with 13 bases in the middle. Germline V gene sequence: CDR1 MNHEY, CDR2 SVGAGI.

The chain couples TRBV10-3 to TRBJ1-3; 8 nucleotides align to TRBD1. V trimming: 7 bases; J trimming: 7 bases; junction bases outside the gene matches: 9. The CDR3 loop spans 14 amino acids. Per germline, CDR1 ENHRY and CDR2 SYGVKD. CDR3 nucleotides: TGTGCCATCAATGGACAGGGCCCCCTCAACACCATATATTTT. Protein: CAINGQGPLNTIYF.

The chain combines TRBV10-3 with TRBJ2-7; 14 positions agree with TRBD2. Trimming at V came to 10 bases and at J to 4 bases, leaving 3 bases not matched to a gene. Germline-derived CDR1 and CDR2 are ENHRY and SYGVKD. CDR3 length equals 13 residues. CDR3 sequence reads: CATGLAGDYEQYF. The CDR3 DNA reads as TGTGCCACGGGACTAGCGGGAGATTACGAGCAGTACTTC.

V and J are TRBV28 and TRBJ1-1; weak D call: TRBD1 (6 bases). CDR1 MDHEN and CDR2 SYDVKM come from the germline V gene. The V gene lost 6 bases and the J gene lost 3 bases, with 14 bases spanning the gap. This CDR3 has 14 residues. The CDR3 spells CASRPYRADTEAFF. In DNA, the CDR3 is TGTGCCAGCAGGCCCTACAGGGCGGACACTGAAGCTTTCTTT.

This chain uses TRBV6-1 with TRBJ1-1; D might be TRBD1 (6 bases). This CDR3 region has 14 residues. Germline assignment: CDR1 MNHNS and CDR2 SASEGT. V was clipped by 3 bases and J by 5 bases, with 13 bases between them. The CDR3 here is CASSEFEGGTEAFF. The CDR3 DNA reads TGTGCCAGCAGTGAGTTTGAGGGGGGGACTGAAGCTTTCTTT.

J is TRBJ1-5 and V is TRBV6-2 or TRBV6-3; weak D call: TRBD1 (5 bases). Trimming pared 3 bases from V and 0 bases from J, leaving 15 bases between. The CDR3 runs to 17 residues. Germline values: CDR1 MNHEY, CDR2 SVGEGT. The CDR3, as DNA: TGTGCCAGCAGTTATATGGCGGGGCGATATAGCAATCAGCCCCAGCATTTT. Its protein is CASSYMAGRYSNQPQHF.

CDR3 nucleotide sequence: TGTGCCTGGTCCGAACGGGGACAGGCAAGCTATGGCTACACCTTC. Translating it yields CAWSERGQASYGYTF. This sequence joins TRBV30 and TRBJ1-2; 8 bases fit TRBD1. The CDR3 is made up of 15 amino acids. The V gene's germline CDR1 is GTSNPN and CDR2 SVGIG (reference sequence). V lost 5 bases to trimming and J lost 4 bases; unmatched junction nucleotides: 12.

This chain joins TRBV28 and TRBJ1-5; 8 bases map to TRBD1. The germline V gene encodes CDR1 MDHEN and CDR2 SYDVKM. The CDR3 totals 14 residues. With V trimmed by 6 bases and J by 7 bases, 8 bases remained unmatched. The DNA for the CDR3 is TGTGCCAGCAGCCTTGACAGGGGAAAACAGCCCCAGCATTTT. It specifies CASSLDRGKQPQHF. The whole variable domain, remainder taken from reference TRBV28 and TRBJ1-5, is DVKVTQSSRYLVKRTGEKVFLECVQDMDHENMFWYRQDPGLGLRLIYFSYDVKMKEKGDIPEGYSVSREKKERFSLILESASTNQTSMYLCASSLDRGKQPQHFGDGTRLSIL.

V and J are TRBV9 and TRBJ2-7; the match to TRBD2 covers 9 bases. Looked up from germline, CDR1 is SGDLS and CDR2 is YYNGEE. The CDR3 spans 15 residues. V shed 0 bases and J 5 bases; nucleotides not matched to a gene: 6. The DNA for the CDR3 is TGTGCCAGCAGCGTAGCTGGGCGGGAGGGGAACGAGCAGTACTTC. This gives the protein CASSVAGREGNEQYF. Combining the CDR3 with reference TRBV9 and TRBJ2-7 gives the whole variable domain DSGVTQTPKHLITATGQRVTLRCSPRSGDLSVYWYQQSLDQGLQFLIQYYNGEERAKGNILERFSAQQFPDLHSELNLSSLELGDSALYFCASSVAGREGNEQYFGPGTRLTVT.

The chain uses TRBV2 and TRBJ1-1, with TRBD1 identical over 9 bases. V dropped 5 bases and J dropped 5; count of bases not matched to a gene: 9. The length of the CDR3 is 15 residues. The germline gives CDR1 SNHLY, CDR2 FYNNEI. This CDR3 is CASSLSGQGNTEAFF. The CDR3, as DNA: TGTGCCAGCAGTTTATCGGGACAGGGAAATACTGAAGCTTTCTTT.

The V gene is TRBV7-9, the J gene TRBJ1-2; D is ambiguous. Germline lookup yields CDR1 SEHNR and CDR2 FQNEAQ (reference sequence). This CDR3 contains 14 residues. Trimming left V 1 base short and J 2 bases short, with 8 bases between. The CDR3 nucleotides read TGTGCCAGCAGCTTAGGAGCACAGAACTATGGCTACACCTTC. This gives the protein CASSLGAQNYGYTF.

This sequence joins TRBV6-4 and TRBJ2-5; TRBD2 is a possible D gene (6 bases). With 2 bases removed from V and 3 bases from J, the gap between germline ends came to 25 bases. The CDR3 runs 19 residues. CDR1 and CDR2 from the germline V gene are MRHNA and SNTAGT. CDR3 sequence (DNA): TGTGCCAGCAGTGACCCGAGGGGCGGCGGAGGGAGTCTAGAAGAGACCCAGTACTTC. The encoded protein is CASSDPRGGGGSLEETQYF.

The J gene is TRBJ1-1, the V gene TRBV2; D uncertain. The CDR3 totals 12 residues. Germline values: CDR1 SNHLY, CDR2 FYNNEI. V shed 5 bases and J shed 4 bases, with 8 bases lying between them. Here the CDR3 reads CASSRHSTEAFF. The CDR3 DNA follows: TGTGCCAGCAGTCGTCATAGCACTGAAGCTTTCTTT.

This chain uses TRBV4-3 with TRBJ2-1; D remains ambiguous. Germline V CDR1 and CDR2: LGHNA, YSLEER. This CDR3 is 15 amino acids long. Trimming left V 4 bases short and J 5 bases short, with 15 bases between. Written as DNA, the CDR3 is TGCGCCAGCAGCCGAGAGAGAACAGCAAACAATGAGCAGTTCTTC. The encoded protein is CASSRERTANNEQFF.

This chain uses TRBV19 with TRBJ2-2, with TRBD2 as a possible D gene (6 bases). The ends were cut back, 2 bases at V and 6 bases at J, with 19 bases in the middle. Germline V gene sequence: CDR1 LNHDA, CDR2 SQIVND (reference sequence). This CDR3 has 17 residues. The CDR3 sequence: CASSIRVGSSVAGELFF. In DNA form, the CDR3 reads TGTGCCAGTAGTATAAGGGTCGGTTCTAGCGTGGCCGGGGAGCTGTTTTTT.

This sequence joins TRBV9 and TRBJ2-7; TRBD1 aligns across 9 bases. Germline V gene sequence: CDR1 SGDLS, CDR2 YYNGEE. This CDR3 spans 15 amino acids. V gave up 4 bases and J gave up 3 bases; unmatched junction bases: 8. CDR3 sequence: CASSPRQGVLYEQYF. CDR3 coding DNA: TGTGCCAGCAGCCCAAGACAGGGGGTACTCTACGAGCAGTACTTC. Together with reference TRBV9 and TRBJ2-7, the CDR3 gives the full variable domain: DSGVTQTPKHLITATGQRVTLRCSPRSGDLSVYWYQQSLDQGLQFLIQYYNGEERAKGNILERFSAQQFPDLHSELNLSSLELGDSALYFCASSPRQGVLYEQYFGPGTRLTVT.

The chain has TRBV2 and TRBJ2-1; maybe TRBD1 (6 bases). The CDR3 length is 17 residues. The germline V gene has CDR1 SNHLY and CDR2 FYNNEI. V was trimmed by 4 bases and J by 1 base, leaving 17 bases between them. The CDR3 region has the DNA TGTGCCAGCAGTGGGGCGCCTAGGCAGGGGTCCTACAATGAGCAGTTCTTC. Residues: CASSGAPRQGSYNEQFF.

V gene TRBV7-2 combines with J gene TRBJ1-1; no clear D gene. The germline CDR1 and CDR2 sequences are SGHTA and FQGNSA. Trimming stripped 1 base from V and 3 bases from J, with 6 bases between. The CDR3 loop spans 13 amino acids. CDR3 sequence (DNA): TGTGCCAGCAGCTTAGGCGTATACACTGAAGCTTTCTTT. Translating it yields CASSLGVYTEAFF.

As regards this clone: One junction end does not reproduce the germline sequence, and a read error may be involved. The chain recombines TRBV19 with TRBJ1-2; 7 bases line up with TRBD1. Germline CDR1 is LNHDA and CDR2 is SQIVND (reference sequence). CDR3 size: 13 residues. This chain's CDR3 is CASSLDRVDGYTF. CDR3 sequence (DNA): TGTGCCAGTAGTTTAGACAGGGTTGATGGCTACACCTTC.

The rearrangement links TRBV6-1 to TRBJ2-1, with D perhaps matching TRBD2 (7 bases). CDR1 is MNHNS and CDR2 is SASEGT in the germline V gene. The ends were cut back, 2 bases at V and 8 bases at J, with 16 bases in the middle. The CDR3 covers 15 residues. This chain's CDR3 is CASSERRWGGDEQFF. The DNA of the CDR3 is TGTGCCAGCAGTGAACGGCGATGGGGGGGCGATGAGCAGTTCTTC.

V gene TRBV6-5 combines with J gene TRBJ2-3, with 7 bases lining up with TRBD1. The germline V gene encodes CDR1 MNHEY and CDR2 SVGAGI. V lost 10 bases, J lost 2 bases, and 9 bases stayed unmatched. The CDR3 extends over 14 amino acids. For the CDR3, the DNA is TGTGCCACCCGGACAGGTCGAACCACAGATACGCAGTATTTT. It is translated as CATRTGRTTDTQYF.

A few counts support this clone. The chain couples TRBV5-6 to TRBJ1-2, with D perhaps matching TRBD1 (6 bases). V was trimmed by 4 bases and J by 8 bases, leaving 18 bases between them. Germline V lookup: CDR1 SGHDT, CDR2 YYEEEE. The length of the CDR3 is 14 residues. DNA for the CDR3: TGTGCCAGCAGCCGAGTGCGGGGGCTAGGCGGCTACACCTTC. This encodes CASSRVRGLGGYTF. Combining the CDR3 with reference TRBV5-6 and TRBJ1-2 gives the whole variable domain DAGVTQSPTHLIKTRGQQVTLRCSPKSGHDTVSWYQQALGQGPQFIFQYYEEEERQRGNFPDRFSGHQFPNYSSELNVNALLLGDSALYLCASSRVRGLGGYTFGSGTRLTVV.

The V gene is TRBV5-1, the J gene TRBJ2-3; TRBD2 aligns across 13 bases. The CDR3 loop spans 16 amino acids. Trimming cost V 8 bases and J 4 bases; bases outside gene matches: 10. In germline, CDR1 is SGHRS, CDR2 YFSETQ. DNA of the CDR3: TGCGCCAGTACCACTAGGACTAGCGGGGGACCAGATACGCAGTATTTT. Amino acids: CASTTRTSGGPDTQYF.

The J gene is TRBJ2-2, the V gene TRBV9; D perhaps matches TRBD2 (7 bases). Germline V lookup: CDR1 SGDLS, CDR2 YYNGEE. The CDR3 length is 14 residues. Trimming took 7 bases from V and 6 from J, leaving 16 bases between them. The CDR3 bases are TGTGCCAGCGGGAGGGGGGCCTCGTCCGGGGAGCTGTTTTTT. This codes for CASGRGASSGELFF.

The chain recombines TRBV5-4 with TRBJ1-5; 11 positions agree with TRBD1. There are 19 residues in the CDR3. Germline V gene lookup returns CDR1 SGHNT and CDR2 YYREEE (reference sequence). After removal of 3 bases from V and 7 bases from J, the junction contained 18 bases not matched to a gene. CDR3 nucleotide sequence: TGTGCCAGCAGCTCGACTTGGGTTCCGGACAGGGGGCAGGGGCAGCCCCAGCATTTT. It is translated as CASSSTWVPDRGQGQPQHF.

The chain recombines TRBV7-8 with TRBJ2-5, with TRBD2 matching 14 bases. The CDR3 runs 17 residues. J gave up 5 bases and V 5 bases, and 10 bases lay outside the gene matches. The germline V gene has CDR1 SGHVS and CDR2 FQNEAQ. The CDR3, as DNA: TGTGCCAGCAGCATTTGGACTAGCGGGAGGCCGGAGGAGACCCAGTACTTC. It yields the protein CASSIWTSGRPEETQYF.